The clone carrying this T cell receptor beta chain was recorded many times. This entry comes from a study of radiation and T cells in renal cell carcinoma. For the study at large: Nephrectomy followed 15 Gy stereotactic body radiation by 4 weeks.

Looked up from germline, CDR1 is LGHNA and CDR2 is YNFKEQ. CDR3 length: 14 residues. Trimming took 5 bases from V and 4 from J; bases not matched to a gene: 5. Measured with immunoSEQ multiplex PCR; TCRdb has only the in-frame clones, and not every one. The sample shows about 150,000 clones, about 91% of them seen only once. The time point: blood 2 weeks post-SBRT. This sample's treatment: 15 Gy SBRT to primary tumor, nephrectomy 4 weeks later. This renal cell carcinoma was of the clear cell type. The chain carries TRBV4-2 and TRBJ1-3; 7 bases fit TRBD1. The input for sequencing was blood, taken from a patient whose treatment included radiotherapy and nephrectomy. The clonotype was recovered from a woman aged 45-65 years with renal cell carcinoma. In DNA form, the CDR3 reads TGTGCCAGCAGCGAATCGGACAGGGGAAACACCATATATTTT. Translating it yields CASSESDRGNTIYF.